This T cell receptor (beta chain) was identified during a study of PD-1 blockade in classical Hodgkin lymphoma. Study summary: The study gave patients nivolumab 3 mg/kg intravenously every 2 weeks.

TCRdb's copy holds only in-frame clones and misses some; the assay was immunoSEQ multiplex PCR. Counted here are tens of thousands of clones, about 91% occurring once; the ten biggest clones make up roughly 10%. Each and every patient relapsed after autologous stem cell transplantation, and patients got differing brentuximab vedotin exposure. Sequenced here: peripheral blood mononuclear cells (PBMCs), sampled before the second cycle of nivolumab. The receptor's source is a human donor with classical Hodgkin lymphoma.

In DNA form, the CDR3 reads TGCGCCAGCAGCCGCACGACAGCCTCTAATTCACCCCTCCACTTT. Amino acid sequence: CASSRTTASNSPLHF. The V and J genes are TRBV5-1 and TRBJ1-6; D might be TRBD1 (5 bases). The germline V gene encodes CDR1 SGHRS and CDR2 YFSETQ. With 4 bases removed from V and 6 bases from J, the gap between germline ends came to 14 bases. The CDR3 is 15 amino acids. Full variable domain (remainder filled in from reference TRBV5-1 and TRBJ1-6): KAGVTQTPRYLIKTRGQQVTLSCSPISGHRSVSWYQQTPGQGLQFLFEYFSETQRNKGNFPGRFSGRQFSNSRSEMNVSTLELGDSALYLCASSRTTASNSPLHFGNGTRLTVT.